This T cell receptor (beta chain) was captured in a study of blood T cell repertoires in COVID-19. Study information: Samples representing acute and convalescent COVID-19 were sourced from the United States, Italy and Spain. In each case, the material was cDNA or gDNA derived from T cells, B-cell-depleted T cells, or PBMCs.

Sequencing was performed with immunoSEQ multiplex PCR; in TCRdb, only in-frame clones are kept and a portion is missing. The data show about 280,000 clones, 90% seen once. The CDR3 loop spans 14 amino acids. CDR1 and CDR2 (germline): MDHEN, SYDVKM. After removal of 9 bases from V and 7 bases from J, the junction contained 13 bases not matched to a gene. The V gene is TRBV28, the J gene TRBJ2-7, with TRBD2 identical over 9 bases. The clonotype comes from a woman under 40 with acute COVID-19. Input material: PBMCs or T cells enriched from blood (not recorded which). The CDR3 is CASRVAGETREQYF. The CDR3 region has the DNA TGTGCCAGTAGGGTAGCGGGAGAAACGCGGGAGCAGTACTTC.